These T cell receptor beta chains were read from a single sample in a study of T cell changes during pregnancy in multiple sclerosis. TCRdb keeps only in-frame clones here, not all; method: immunoSEQ multiplex PCR. The repertoire includes some 80,000 clones, 85% to 95% of them detected once, and roughly 2.5% sits in the top ten. This material consisted of peripheral blood, taken in the third trimester of pregnancy. Receptors were obtained from a female donor with multiple sclerosis, enrolled in a pregnancy study. Both conserved end residues are part of each CDR3. The order of the fields is V gene, J gene, CDR3 protein.

V gene: TRBV4-2
J gene: TRBJ1-3
CDR3 protein: CASSQDVRSFSGNTIYF

V gene: TRBV7-9
J gene: TRBJ1-3
CDR3 protein: CASSPQNTIYF

V gene: TRBV7-3
J gene: TRBJ2-7
CDR3 protein: CASSLGVGEGYEQYF

V gene: TRBV5-6
J gene: TRBJ2-7
CDR3 protein: CASSFRGRGRGIGEQYF

V gene: TRBV5-6
J gene: TRBJ1-2
CDR3 protein: CASRGDRQAYGYTF

V gene: TRBV6-1
J gene: TRBJ1-5
CDR3 protein: CASSEWAGANQPQHF

V gene: TRBV30
J gene: TRBJ1-4
CDR3 protein: CAWSVSATNEKLFF

V gene: TRBV19
J gene: TRBJ2-3
CDR3 protein: CASSRLLLAGVTDTQYF

V gene: TRBV10-2
J gene: TRBJ2-7
CDR3 protein: CASSESWGGVRDEQYF

V gene: TRBV19
J gene: TRBJ2-5
CDR3 protein: CASSMEGTGGVQETQYF

V gene: TRBV5-6
J gene: TRBJ2-1
CDR3 protein: CASSPAGQLNEQFF

V gene: TRBV11-2
J gene: TRBJ1-2
CDR3 protein: CASTLAGIDYGYTF

V gene: TRBV5-1
J gene: TRBJ2-7
CDR3 protein: CASSPAPSGGRLSYEQYF

V gene: TRBV21-1
J gene: TRBJ1-2
CDR3 protein: CASRTPYGYTF

V gene: TRBV11-2
J gene: TRBJ2-5
CDR3 protein: CASSLQGTQYF

V gene: TRBV19
J gene: TRBJ1-1
CDR3 protein: CATEQGLEAFF

V gene: TRBV10-1
J gene: TRBJ1-6
CDR3 protein: CASSAGNSPLHF

V gene: TRBV5-1
J gene: TRBJ1-6
CDR3 protein: CASSHSTGSSYNSPLHF

V gene: TRBV4-1
J gene: TRBJ2-5
CDR3 protein: CASSQGWDTYQETQYF

V gene: TRBV5-4
J gene: TRBJ2-5
CDR3 protein: CASSLGHLRRHQETQYF

V gene: TRBV5-1
J gene: TRBJ2-7
CDR3 protein: CASSFGQPYEQYF

V gene: TRBV9
J gene: TRBJ1-1
CDR3 protein: CASSPSVEALHEAFF

V gene: TRBV11-2
J gene: TRBJ2-3
CDR3 protein: CASRTPLTDTQYF

V gene: TRBV5-5
J gene: TRBJ1-2
CDR3 protein: CASSLRGQGAHGYTF

V gene: TRBV9
J gene: TRBJ2-2
CDR3 protein: CASTPSSAGELFF

V gene: TRBV7-3
J gene: TRBJ2-1
CDR3 protein: CASTLVGGSSYNEQFF

V gene: TRBV30
J gene: TRBJ1-5
CDR3 protein: CAWSVGQMGQPQHF

V gene: TRBV19
J gene: TRBJ1-3
CDR3 protein: CASRKGASGNTIYF

V gene: TRBV6-1
J gene: TRBJ1-2
CDR3 protein: CASSEARGTGGYGYTF

V gene: TRBV25-1
J gene: TRBJ2-5
CDR3 protein: CASSGRLAGQETQYF

V gene: TRBV30
J gene: TRBJ2-7
CDR3 protein: CAWKRGGRYEQYF

V gene: TRBV11-2
J gene: TRBJ1-4
CDR3 protein: CASSRAIYEKLFF

V gene: TRBV7-2
J gene: TRBJ2-3
CDR3 protein: CASSFGTDTQYF

V gene: TRBV5-8
J gene: TRBJ1-1
CDR3 protein: CASSLALGGSEAFF

V gene: TRBV7-2
J gene: TRBJ1-1
CDR3 protein: CASRKGGEGTEAFF

V gene: TRBV7-2
J gene: TRBJ1-5
CDR3 protein: CASSLSGGINQPQHF

V gene: TRBV13
J gene: TRBJ1-2
CDR3 protein: CASILSRRGIGYGYTF